Given below is one TCR beta chain in context. How the authors handled the data: Using reference gene primer amplification, nucleated cell counts were estimated. Data came from immunoSEQ multiplex PCR; TCRdb stores just in-frame clones and leaves some out. D and trimming were read from the DNA, whereas the V and J calls and clone size are those reported in that table. Counted here are 70,000 or so clones, roughly 84% occurring once; the ten biggest clones make up approximately 11%. The sample is drawn from a study of blood T cell repertoires in COVID-19. Study context: The samples span acute and convalescent COVID-19 from the United States, Italy and Spain.

The CDR3 contains 16 residues. V lost 4 bases and J lost 3; bases outside the gene matches: 5. From germline, CDR1 is SGHNT and CDR2 YYREEE (reference sequence). This TCR derives from a woman under 30 with acute or convalescent COVID-19. This chain joins TRBV5-4 and TRBJ2-1; 12 bases map to TRBD2. Input material: peripheral blood. CDR3 loop: CASSPRTSGNYNEQFF. The CDR3 DNA reads TGTGCCAGCAGCCCTCGGACTAGCGGGAACTACAATGAGCAGTTCTTC.